These 22 T cell receptor beta chains were sequenced from one sample in a study of brain T cells in children with intractable seizures. Generated by immunoSEQ multiplex PCR, the TCRdb table keeps only in-frame clones and is missing some. The sample carries approximately 41,000 clones, approximately 90% recorded once. The source material was peripheral blood, sampled at surgery. The receptors shown here come from a girl aged 2-10 years with tuberous sclerosis and intractable seizures.

This chain joins TRBV6-6 and TRBJ2-1, with 7 bases fitting TRBD1. V shed 5 bases and J 9 bases; nucleotides not matched to a gene: 4. Germline V gene lookup returns CDR1 MNHNY and CDR2 SVGAGI (reference sequence). The CDR3 spans 12 residues. CDR3 sequence: CASSIDRVEQFF. The CDR3 nucleotides are TGTGCCAGCAGTATTGACAGGGTTGAGCAGTTCTTC.

The genes are TRBV2 and TRBJ2-3; 12 bases map to TRBD2. The germline V gene encodes CDR1 SNHLY and CDR2 FYNNEI. This CDR3 region has 14 residues. J gave up 5 bases and V 6 bases, and 3 bases lay outside the gene matches. The CDR3 DNA sequence: TGTGCCAGCAGGTTGACTAGCGGGGGAGATACGCAGTATTTT. Protein: CASRLTSGGDTQYF.

The chain is built from TRBV4-1 and TRBJ1-2; D might be TRBD1 (6 bases). Trimming removed 6 bases from V and 3 bases from J, with 14 bases in between. Germline V gene sequence: CDR1 MGHRA, CDR2 YSYEKL. There are 14 residues in the CDR3. DNA of the CDR3: TGCGCCAGCAGACCTTCGGGGGGCGACTATGGCTACACCTTC. Protein sequence: CASRPSGGDYGYTF.

The chain joins TRBV4-1 to TRBJ1-1, with 7 bases lining up with TRBD1. Germline loops: CDR1 MGHRA, CDR2 YSYEKL. The CDR3 is made up of 17 amino acids. Losses at the gene ends were 1 base for V and 1 base for J; bases not matched to a gene: 9. The CDR3, as DNA: TGCGCCAGCAGCCAAGCCTATGGGGGGACAGAGAACACTGAAGCTTTCTTT. It translates to CASSQAYGGTENTEAFF.

This clone was recorded once. V gene TRBV24-1 combines with J gene TRBJ2-3, with 9 bases that match TRBD2. Germline-derived CDR1 and CDR2 are KGHDR and SFDVKD. The V and J ends lost 4 bases and 1 base, in that order; junction bases with no gene match: 5. This CDR3 is 16 amino acids long. Here the CDR3 DNA reads TGTGCCACCAGTGACCGGACTAGCGCCCGCACAGATACGCAGTATTTT. Translating it yields CATSDRTSARTDTQYF.

This chain links TRBV6-5 with TRBJ1-1, with D perhaps TRBD1 (5 bases). The CDR3 is made up of 14 amino acids. V dropped 0 bases and J dropped 7 bases, with 12 bases sitting between them. CDR1 is MNHEY, CDR2 SVGAGI, per germline. CDR3 in amino acids: CASSYSRGVDEAFF. CDR3 sequence (DNA): TGTGCCAGCAGTTACTCGAGAGGGGTTGATGAAGCTTTCTTT.

This sequence joins TRBV5-6 and TRBJ1-1, with D hard to call. The CDR3 sequence is 13 residues long. Germline CDR1 SGHDT, CDR2 YYEEEE. V was shortened by 0 bases and J by 1 base, with 4 bases between the two germline ends. For the CDR3, the DNA is TGTGCCAGCAGCTTGGGCGGGAACACTGAAGCTTTCTTT. Its protein is CASSLGGNTEAFF.

This clone has just one count. The V gene is TRBV5-5, the J gene TRBJ2-2; D is unresolved. Germline CDR1 reads SGHKS; CDR2 reads YYEKEE (reference sequence). The V and J ends lost 0 bases and 3 bases respectively, with 9 bases between them. The CDR3 totals 15 residues. CDR3 loop: CASSLADSYTGELFF. CDR3 in DNA: TGTGCCAGCAGCTTGGCAGACTCTTACACCGGGGAGCTGTTTTTT.

The chain uses TRBV7-2 and TRBJ2-3; 7 nucleotides match TRBD2. The CDR3 extends over 14 amino acids. The V gene's germline CDR1 is SGHTA and CDR2 FQGNSA. V was clipped by 1 base and J by 3 bases; unmatched bases: 1. CDR3 sequence (DNA): TGTGCCAGCAGCTTAGACGGGGGGACAGATACGCAGTATTTT. Protein sequence: CASSLDGGTDTQYF.

The V and J genes are TRBV6-5 and TRBJ1-3; D is perhaps TRBD1 (5 bases). Trimming pared 2 bases from V and 4 bases from J, leaving 12 bases between. From germline, CDR1 is MNHEY and CDR2 SVGAGI. This CDR3 contains 15 residues. CDR3 sequence reads: CASSYGGAGGNTIYF. CDR3 DNA sequence: TGTGCCAGCAGTTACGGGGGAGCGGGCGGAAACACCATATATTTT.

The chain combines TRBV10-2 with TRBJ1-2; TRBD1 might be the D (5 bases). The CDR3 has 12 amino acids. The germline V and J ends were trimmed by 5 bases and 6 bases, with 10 bases remaining between them. In germline, CDR1 is WSHSY, CDR2 SAAADI. The CDR3 protein is CASSSGVDGYTF. CDR3 DNA: TGCGCCAGCAGTTCGGGGGTAGATGGCTACACCTTC.

V gene TRBV11-3 combines with J gene TRBJ2-2; D unresolved. Trimming pared 7 bases from V and 1 base from J, leaving 7 bases between. The CDR3 length is 13 residues. From germline, CDR1 is SGHNT and CDR2 YENEEA. CDR3 DNA: TGTGCCAGCAAGGAAAAGAACACCGGGGAGCTGTTTTTT. Its translation: CASKEKNTGELFF.

The chain has TRBV6-1 and TRBJ2-3; TRBD2 might be the D (7 bases). The germline gives CDR1 MNHNS, CDR2 SASEGT. V was pared by 2 bases and J by 7 bases, with 13 bases between. CDR3 size: 14 residues. The CDR3 loop reads CASSEWGGRNTQYF. The DNA of the CDR3 is TGTGCCAGCAGTGAATGGGGGGGCCGAAATACGCAGTATTTT.

Here the CDR3 DNA reads TGCGCCAGCAGCCCAGGGGGCACTAATGAAAAACTGTTTTTT. Translated, it gives CASSPGGTNEKLFF. This chain joins TRBV5-1 and TRBJ1-4, with 8 positions matching TRBD1. The junction had 1 base not matched to a gene; V was cut back by 4 bases and J by 2 bases. CDR1 is SGHRS and CDR2 is YFSETQ in the germline V gene. The CDR3 extends over 14 amino acids.

The chain uses TRBV29-1 and TRBJ1-2; 9 bases match TRBD1. V lost 7 bases to trimming and J lost 8 bases; unmatched junction nucleotides: 20. The length of the CDR3 is 16 residues. Germline loops: CDR1 SQVTM, CDR2 ANQGSEA. This chain's CDR3 is CSAPSRRGQGLWGYTF. CDR3 DNA: TGCAGCGCTCCCTCTCGCCGGGGACAGGGACTATGGGGCTACACCTTC.

Only a few counts were recorded for this clone. In DNA, the CDR3 is TGTGCCAGCATGGCCGGCAGTACCTCCTATACGCAGTATTTT. It codes for CASMAGSTSYTQYF. The rearrangement links TRBV7-8 to TRBJ2-3; D unclear. Germline V gene sequence: CDR1 SGHVS, CDR2 FQNEAQ. The V gene lost 7 bases and the J gene lost 7 bases, with 18 bases spanning the gap. The length of the CDR3 is 14 residues.

This clone appeared once. The V and J genes are TRBV27 and TRBJ2-4; 7 nucleotides line up with TRBD1. The length of the CDR3 is 18 residues. From germline, CDR1 is MNHEY and CDR2 SMNVEV (reference sequence). After removal of 5 bases from V and 0 bases from J, the junction contained 13 bases not matched to a gene. CDR3 nucleotide sequence: TGTGCCAGCAGTGCTTACAAGGGGGCCCCCTTAGCCAAAAACATTCAGTACTTC. Protein sequence: CASSAYKGAPLAKNIQYF.

V and J are TRBV24-1 and TRBJ2-2, with 9 bases lining up with TRBD2. The CDR3 sequence is 18 residues long. Germline values: CDR1 KGHDR, CDR2 SFDVKD. The V segment lost 4 bases and the J segment 2 bases; nucleotides outside the gene matches: 10. The CDR3 DNA follows: TGTGCCACCAGTGACCCAACCTTAGCGGGGGTCAACACCGGGGAGCTGTTTTTT. Translation: CATSDPTLAGVNTGELFF.

J is TRBJ2-7 and V is TRBV27; 10 bases are a match to TRBD2. The germline V gene encodes CDR1 MNHEY and CDR2 SMNVEV (reference sequence). Trimming cost V 4 bases and J 5 bases; bases outside gene matches: 8. The CDR3 runs 15 residues. CDR3 sequence reads: CASSSRAGGLHEQYF. CDR3 nucleotide sequence: TGTGCCAGCAGTTCACGAGCGGGGGGGCTCCACGAGCAGTACTTC.

The gene calls are TRBV3-1 (or the pseudogene TRBV3-2) and TRBJ2-3; 9 bases line up with TRBD2. CDR1 LGHDT and CDR2 YNNKEL come from the germline V gene (reference sequence). The CDR3 has 18 amino acids. V was clipped by 0 bases and J by 2 bases; unmatched bases: 9. The CDR3, as DNA: TGTGCCAGCAGCCAAGATCTCGTCCTAGCGGGATTCACAGATACGCAGTATTTT. Its translation: CASSQDLVLAGFTDTQYF.

This chain connects TRBV10-2 to TRBJ1-4; TRBD1 aligns across 12 bases. Germline V gene sequence: CDR1 WSHSY, CDR2 SAAADI. The V and J ends lost 4 bases and 0 bases, in that order; junction bases with no gene match: 6. The CDR3 consists of 18 residues. The CDR3 region is CASSGDRGRRATNEKLFF. The CDR3 nucleotides are TGCGCCAGCAGTGGGGACAGGGGGCGCAGGGCAACTAATGAAAAACTGTTTTTT.

The chain combines TRBV30 with TRBJ1-1; TRBD1 is a possible D gene (5 bases). The CDR3 extends over 15 amino acids. Germline CDR1 is GTSNPN and CDR2 is SVGIG (reference sequence). V was clipped by 0 bases and J by 1 base, with 12 bases between them. Written as DNA, the CDR3 is TGTGCCTGGAGTGTAGACAGTCCTAGGAACACTGAAGCTTTCTTT. Translated, it gives CAWSVDSPRNTEAFF. Based on the CDR3 plus reference TRBV30 and TRBJ1-1, the full variable domain is SQTIHQWPATLVQPVGSPLSLECTVEGTSNPNLYWYRQAAGRGLQLLFYSVGIGQISSEVPQNLSASRPQDRQFILSSKKLLLSDSGFYLCAWSVDSPRNTEAFFGQGTRLTVV.